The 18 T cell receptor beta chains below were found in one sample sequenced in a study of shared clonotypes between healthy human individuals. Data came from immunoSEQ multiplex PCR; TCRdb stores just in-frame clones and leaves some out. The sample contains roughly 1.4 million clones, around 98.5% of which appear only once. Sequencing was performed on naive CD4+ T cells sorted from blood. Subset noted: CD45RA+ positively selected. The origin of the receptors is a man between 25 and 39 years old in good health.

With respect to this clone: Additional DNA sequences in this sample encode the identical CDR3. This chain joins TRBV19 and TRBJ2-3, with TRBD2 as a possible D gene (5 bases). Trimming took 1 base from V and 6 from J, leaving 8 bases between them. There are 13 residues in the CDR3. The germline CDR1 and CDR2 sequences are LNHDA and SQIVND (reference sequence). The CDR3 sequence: CASSIGRGDTQYF. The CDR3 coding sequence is TGTGCCAGTAGTATAGGAAGAGGGGATACGCAGTATTTT.

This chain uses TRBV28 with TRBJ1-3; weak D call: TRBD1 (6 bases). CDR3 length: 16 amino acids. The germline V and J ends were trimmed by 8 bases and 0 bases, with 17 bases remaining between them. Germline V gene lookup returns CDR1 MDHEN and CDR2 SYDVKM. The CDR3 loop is CASGRTGTRSGNTIYF. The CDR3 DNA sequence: TGTGCCAGCGGAAGAACAGGGACTCGCTCTGGAAACACCATATATTTT.

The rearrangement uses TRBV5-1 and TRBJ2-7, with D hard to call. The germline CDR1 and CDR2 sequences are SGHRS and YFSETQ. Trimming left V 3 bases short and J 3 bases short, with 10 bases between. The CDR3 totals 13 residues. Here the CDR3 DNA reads TGCGCCAGCAGCTCCCTCGTGGGCTACGAGCAGTACTTC. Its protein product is CASSSLVGYEQYF.

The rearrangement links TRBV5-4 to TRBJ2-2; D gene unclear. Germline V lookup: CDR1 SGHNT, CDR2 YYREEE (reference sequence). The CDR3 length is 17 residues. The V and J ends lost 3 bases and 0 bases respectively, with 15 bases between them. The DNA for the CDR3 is TGTGCCAGCAGCTCGGGCGGCCCGACGTCGAACACCGGGGAGCTGTTTTTT. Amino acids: CASSSGGPTSNTGELFF.

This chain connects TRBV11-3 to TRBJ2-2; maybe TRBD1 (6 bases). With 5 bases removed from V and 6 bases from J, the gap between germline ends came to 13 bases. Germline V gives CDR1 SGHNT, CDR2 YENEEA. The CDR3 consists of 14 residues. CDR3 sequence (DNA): TGTGCCAGCAGCCATATCCAGGGGTCCGGGGAGCTGTTTTTT. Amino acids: CASSHIQGSGELFF.

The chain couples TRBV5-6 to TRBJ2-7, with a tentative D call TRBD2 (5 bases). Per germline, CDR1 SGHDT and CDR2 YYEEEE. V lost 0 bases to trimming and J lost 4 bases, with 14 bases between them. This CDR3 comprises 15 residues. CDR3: CASSLEWTGIYEQYF. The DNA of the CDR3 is TGTGCCAGCAGCTTGGAGTGGACGGGAATATACGAGCAGTACTTC.

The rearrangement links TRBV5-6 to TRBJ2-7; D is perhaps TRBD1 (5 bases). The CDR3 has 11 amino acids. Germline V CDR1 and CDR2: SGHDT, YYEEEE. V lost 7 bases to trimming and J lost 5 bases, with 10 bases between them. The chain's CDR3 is CASAGNHEQYF. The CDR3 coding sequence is TGTGCCAGCGCAGGGAACCACGAGCAGTACTTC. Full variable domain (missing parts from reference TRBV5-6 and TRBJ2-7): DAGVTQSPTHLIKTRGQQVTLRCSPKSGHDTVSWYQQALGQGPQFIFQYYEEEERQRGNFPDRFSGHQFPNYSSELNVNALLLGDSALYLCASAGNHEQYFGPGTRLTVT.

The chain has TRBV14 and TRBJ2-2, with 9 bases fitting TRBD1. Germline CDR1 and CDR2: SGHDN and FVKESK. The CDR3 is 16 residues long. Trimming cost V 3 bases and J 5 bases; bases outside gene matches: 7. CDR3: CASSHEDRGRTGELFF. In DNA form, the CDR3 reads TGTGCCAGCAGCCACGAGGACAGGGGACGGACCGGGGAGCTGTTTTTT.

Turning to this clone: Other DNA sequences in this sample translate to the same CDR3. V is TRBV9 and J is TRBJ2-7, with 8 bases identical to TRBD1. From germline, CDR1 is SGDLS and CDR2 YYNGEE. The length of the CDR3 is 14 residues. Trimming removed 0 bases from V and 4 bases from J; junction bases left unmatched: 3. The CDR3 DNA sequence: TGTGCCAGCAGCGTAGGTCAGGGGGCTTACGAGCAGTACTTC. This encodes CASSVGQGAYEQYF.

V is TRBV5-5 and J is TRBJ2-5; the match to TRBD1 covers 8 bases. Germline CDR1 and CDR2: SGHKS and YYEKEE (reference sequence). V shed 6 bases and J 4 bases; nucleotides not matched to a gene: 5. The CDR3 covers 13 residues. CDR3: CASTLGTGETQYF. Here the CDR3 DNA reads TGTGCCAGCACCCTCGGGACAGGAGAGACCCAGTACTTC.

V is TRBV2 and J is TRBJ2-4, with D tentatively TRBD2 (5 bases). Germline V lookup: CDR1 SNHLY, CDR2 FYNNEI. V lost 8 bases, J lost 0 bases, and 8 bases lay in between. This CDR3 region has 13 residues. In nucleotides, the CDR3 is TGTGCCAGCGGAGGACGAGCCAAAAACATTCAGTACTTC. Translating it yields CASGGRAKNIQYF.

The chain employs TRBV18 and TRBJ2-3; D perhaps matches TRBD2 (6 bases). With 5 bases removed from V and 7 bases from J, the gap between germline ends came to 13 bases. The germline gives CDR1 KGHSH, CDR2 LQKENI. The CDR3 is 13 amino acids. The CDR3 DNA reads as TGTGCCAGCTCATACGATTGGGACTATACGCAGTATTTT. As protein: CASSYDWDYTQYF.

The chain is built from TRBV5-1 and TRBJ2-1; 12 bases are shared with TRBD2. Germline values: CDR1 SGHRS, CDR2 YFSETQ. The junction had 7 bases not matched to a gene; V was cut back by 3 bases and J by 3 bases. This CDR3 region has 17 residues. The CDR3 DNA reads TGCGCCAGCAGCTCTTCTAGCGGGAGGGCCTTCTACAATGAGCAGTTCTTC. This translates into CASSSSSGRAFYNEQFF.

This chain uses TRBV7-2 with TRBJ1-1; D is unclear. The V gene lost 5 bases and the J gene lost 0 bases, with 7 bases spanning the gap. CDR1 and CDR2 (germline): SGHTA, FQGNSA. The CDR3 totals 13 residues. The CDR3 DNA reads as TGTGCCAGCAGCATCGGGGTGAACACTGAAGCTTTCTTT. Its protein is CASSIGVNTEAFF.

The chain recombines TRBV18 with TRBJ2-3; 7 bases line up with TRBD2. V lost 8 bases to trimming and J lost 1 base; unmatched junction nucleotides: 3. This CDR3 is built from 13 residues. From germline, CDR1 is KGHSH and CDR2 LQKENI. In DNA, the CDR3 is TGTGCCAGCCCAACTAGCGGCACAGATACGCAGTATTTT. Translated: CASPTSGTDTQYF.

CDR3: CSATGVYEQYF. CDR3 DNA: TGCAGCGCGACAGGAGTCTACGAGCAGTACTTC. This sequence joins TRBV29-1 and TRBJ2-7; tentatively, D is TRBD1 (6 bases). The CDR3 totals 11 residues. Per germline, CDR1 SQVTM and CDR2 ANQGSEA. With 7 bases removed from V and 3 bases from J, the gap between germline ends came to 10 bases.

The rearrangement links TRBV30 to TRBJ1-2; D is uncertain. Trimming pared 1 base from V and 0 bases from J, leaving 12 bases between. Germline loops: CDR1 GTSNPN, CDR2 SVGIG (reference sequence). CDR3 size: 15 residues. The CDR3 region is CAWSGEVLANYGYTF. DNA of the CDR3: TGTGCCTGGAGTGGGGAGGTGTTAGCTAACTATGGCTACACCTTC.

This CDR3 is CATSREEGLAGDEQFF. The CDR3 nucleotides are TGTGCCACCAGCAGAGAGGAGGGGCTAGCGGGAGATGAGCAGTTCTTC. The chain uses TRBV15 and TRBJ2-1; 10 nucleotides line up with TRBD2. This CDR3 has 16 amino acids. Germline CDR1 is LNHNV and CDR2 is YYDKDF (reference sequence). V shed 0 bases and J 8 bases; nucleotides not matched to a gene: 7. Complete variable domain (other parts from reference TRBV15 and TRBJ2-1): DAMVIQNPRYQVTQFGKPVTLSCSQTLNHNVMYWYQQKSSQAPKLLFHYYDKDFNNEADTPDNFQSRRPNTSFCFLDIRSPGLGDTAMYLCATSREEGLAGDEQFFGPGTRLTVL.